These T cell receptor beta chains were read from a single sample in a study of T cell responses to AZD1222 COVID-19 vaccine. Assay: immunoSEQ multiplex PCR; the TCRdb copy retains only in-frame clones and omits some. The sample shows roughly 150,000 clones, about 90% of them seen only once. The source material was peripheral blood, sampled 28 days after the second AZD1222 dose. Receptors originate from an adult who received the AZD1222 COVID-19 vaccine. Both conserved end residues are part of each CDR3. The D gene is left open where the match is weak.

J gene | V gene | D gene | CDR3 protein | CDR3 DNA
TRBJ1-5 | TRBV7-9 | - | CASSFPDQPQHF | TGTGCCAGCAGCTTCCCGGATCAGCCCCAGCATTTT
TRBJ1-1 | TRBV7-3 | TRBD1 | CASSLTGVTEAFF | TGTGCCAGCAGCCTCACAGGGGTCACTGAAGCTTTCTTT
TRBJ2-2 | TRBV4-2 | - | CASSPLEGATRTGELFF | TGTGCCAGCAGCCCCCTTGAAGGGGCCACTCGGACCGGGGAGCTGTTTTTT
TRBJ1-6 | TRBV28 | - | CASSTGSGGNSPLHF | TGTGCCAGCAGCACCGGCAGTGGGGGTAATTCACCCCTCCACTTT
TRBJ1-5 | TRBV30 | TRBD1 | CAWSKDRALGLHQPQHF | TGTGCCTGGAGTAAAGACAGGGCACTTGGTTTACATCAGCCCCAGCATTTT
TRBJ1-6 | TRBV10-1 | TRBD1 | CASSETRQGANNSPLHF | TGCGCCAGCAGTGAGACCCGACAGGGGGCTAATAATTCACCCCTCCACTTT
TRBJ2-1 | TRBV5-1 | - | CASSLDPSGEQFF | TGCGCCAGCAGCTTGGATCCTTCGGGGGAGCAGTTCTTC
TRBJ1-1 | TRBV11-2 | - | CASSLGFREAFF | TGTGCCAGCAGCTTAGGATTCAGGGAAGCTTTCTTT
TRBJ1-6 | TRBV18 | TRBD1 | CASSPTGYNSPLHF | TGTGCCAGCTCACCGACAGGGTACAATTCACCCCTCCACTTT
TRBJ2-7 | TRBV7-9 | - | CASSLTGESSYEQYF | TGTGCCAGCAGCTTGACCGGGGAGAGCTCCTACGAGCAGTACTTC
TRBJ1-4 | TRBV6-2/TRBV6-3 | - | CASSYSTDSTNEKLFF | TGTGCCAGCAGTTATTCTACGGACTCAACTAATGAAAAACTGTTTTTT
TRBJ2-5 | TRBV27 | TRBD2 | CASSLEAGGAEETQYF | TGTGCCAGCAGTTTAGAGGCCGGGGGGGCCGAAGAGACCCAGTACTTC
TRBJ2-1 | TRBV5-5 | TRBD2 | CASSVGLAGPSSSYNEQFF | TGTGCCAGCAGCGTGGGACTAGCGGGACCCTCTAGCTCCTACAATGAGCAGTTCTTC
TRBJ1-2 | TRBV7-9 | - | CASSLLAGKYGYTF | TGTGCCAGCAGCCTCCTGGCAGGGAAATATGGCTACACCTTC
TRBJ1-5 | TRBV5-5 | TRBD1 | CASSLGTAGSNQPQHF | TGTGCCAGCAGCCTGGGGACAGCCGGTAGCAATCAGCCCCAGCATTTT
TRBJ2-1 | TRBV2 | TRBD2 | CASLQQRGAYNEQFF | TGTGCCAGCTTACAACAGCGGGGGGCTTACAATGAGCAGTTCTTC
TRBJ1-1 | TRBV21-1 | - | CASSIPRAGAMNTEAFF | TGTGCCAGCAGCATTCCGCGGGCAGGGGCTATGAACACTGAAGCTTTCTTT